This T cell receptor beta chain was retrieved from a study of identical twins (dated by TCRdb to about 2016). With regard to the full study: To test whether fetal clonotypes persist, this study deep-sequenced TCR alpha and beta repertoires from monozygotic twins, from unrelated adults of various ages, and from cord blood. To rule out contamination, replicate twin experiments were performed at different times with different library preparation protocols. The paper's findings and limits, for the study overall: Out-of-frame TCR alpha sharing in monozygotic twins was systematically underestimated by recombination models, whereas sharing between unrelated individuals was in agreement with the recombination models. A weaker excess of twin sharing was found in beta out-of-frame sequences because the signal-to-noise ratio was lowered by fewer shared sequences. Fewer insertions were carried by abundant cord blood beta clonotypes; a weaker similar trend was observed in young adult naive repertoires, while no such trend was observed in memory repertoires. Invariant T cells such as MAIT and iNKT could partly confound zero-insertion analyses, although diverse VJ usage argued against such confounding for most clonotypes. Compared with coincidental sharing between unrelated individuals, out-of-frame TCR alpha sequences shared between twins showed an excess of sequences with low generation probability. Because the same donors could not be followed over many years, the conclusions depended on cross-sectional statistical analysis.

As to this clonotype: This clone's antigen is unknown. Nothing much larger sits one base from this clone, and base qualities are not available.

Library prep was done by 5' RACE. The sequencer listed for this sample is Illumina HiSeq 2000. Template switching added a universal primer binding site, and the final cDNA carried a unique molecular identifier that allowed TCR cDNA molecules to be counted accurately. First-strand cDNA for TCR alpha and beta chains was synthesized from specific primers in the conserved constant-segment region. To control for contamination, every cDNA library carried two barcodes: a SMART-Mk sample barcode plus Illumina barcodes. TruSeq adapter sequences along with Illumina sample barcodes were introduced in two successive PCR steps. The TCR alpha and beta cDNA libraries were sequenced on the Illumina HiSeq platform using custom primers. As for the original processing: MiGEC processed the raw reads to extract unique molecular identifiers, while MiXCR was used to determine the CDR3 positions. For each individual, recombination models were inferred using an EM algorithm with the repgenHMM and IGoR tools. Shared clonotype analysis was performed with the tcR package in R, normalizing sharing by the product of cloneset sizes. To study raw recombination free of thymic and clonal selection effects, out-of-frame nonproductive sequences were analyzed. TCRdb ran its own pipeline on the public reads, namely fastp trimming at Q25 and MiXCR clone calling, and kept in-frame beta chains. All rows with the same CDR3 protein become a single entry with the most common DNA and genes. For this entry, the V and J calls and clone size follow TCRdb and not the study's own pipeline. The sample table shows about 530,000 distinct CDR3 sequences, and about 22% are seen once. The top ten clonotypes cover 0.48% of the sample.

Via the germline V gene, CDR1 is MNHEY and CDR2 SVGEGT. The CDR3 has 18 amino acids, counting the end cysteine and phenylalanine. The entry retains the CDR3 DNA only, 54 bases that are in frame from base 1. V is trimmed back by 0 bases and J by 1 base, and the junction contains 5 bases that no gene match accounts for. Only healthy Caucasian donors were included. Three pairs of female monozygotic twins, all aged about 18 to 29 years, were included in the twin cohort. Positive isolation kits from Invitrogen were used to isolate CD4+ and CD8+ T cell populations. This sample also belongs to another study, concerning yellow fever vaccine responses in identical twins. As described in the second report: The authors reported that the T cell response to vaccination in identical twins appeared partly convergent and partly personalized. The study precisely tracked vaccine-responding T cell clones in identical twins.

Recombination connected TRBV6-2 or TRBV6-3 to TRBJ2-2; TRBD2 lines up with 10 middle nucleotides. This clonotype was sampled from a woman aged 18-29 years in good health. Input material: CD4+ T cells sorted from blood. CDR3 region: CASSYSAASGRNTGELFF. The bases are TGTGCCAGCAGTTACTCCGCTGCTAGCGGGAGGAACACCGGGGAGCTGTTTTTT.